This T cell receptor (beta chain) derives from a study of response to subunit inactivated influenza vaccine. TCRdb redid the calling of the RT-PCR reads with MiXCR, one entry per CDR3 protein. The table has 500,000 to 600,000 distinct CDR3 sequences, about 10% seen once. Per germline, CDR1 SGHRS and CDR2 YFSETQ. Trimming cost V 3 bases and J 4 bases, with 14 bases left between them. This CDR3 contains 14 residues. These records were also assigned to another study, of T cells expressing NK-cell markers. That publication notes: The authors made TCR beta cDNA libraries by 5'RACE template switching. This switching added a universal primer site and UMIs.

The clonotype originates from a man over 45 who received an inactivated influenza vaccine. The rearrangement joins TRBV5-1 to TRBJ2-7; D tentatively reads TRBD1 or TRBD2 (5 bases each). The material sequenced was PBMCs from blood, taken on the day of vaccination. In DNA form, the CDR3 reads TGCGCCAGCAGCTCCGTTGAGGGGTTTTACGAGCAGTACTTC. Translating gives CASSSVEGFYEQYF.